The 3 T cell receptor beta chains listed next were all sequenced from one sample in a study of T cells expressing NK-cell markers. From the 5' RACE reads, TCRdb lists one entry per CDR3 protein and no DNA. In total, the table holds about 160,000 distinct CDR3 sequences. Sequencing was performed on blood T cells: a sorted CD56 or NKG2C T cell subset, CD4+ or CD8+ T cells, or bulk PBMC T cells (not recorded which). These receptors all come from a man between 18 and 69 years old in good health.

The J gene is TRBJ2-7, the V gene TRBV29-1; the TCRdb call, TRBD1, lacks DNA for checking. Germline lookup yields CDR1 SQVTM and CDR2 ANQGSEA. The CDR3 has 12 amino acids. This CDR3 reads CSVRGGTYEQYF.

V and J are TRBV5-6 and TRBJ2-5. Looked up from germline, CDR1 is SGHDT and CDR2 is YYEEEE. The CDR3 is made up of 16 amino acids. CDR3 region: CASSPQPDLLQETQYF.

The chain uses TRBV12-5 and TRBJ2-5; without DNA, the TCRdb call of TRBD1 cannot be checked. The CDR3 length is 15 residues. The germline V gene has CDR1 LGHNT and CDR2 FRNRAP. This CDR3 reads CASGWGGGHQETQYF.